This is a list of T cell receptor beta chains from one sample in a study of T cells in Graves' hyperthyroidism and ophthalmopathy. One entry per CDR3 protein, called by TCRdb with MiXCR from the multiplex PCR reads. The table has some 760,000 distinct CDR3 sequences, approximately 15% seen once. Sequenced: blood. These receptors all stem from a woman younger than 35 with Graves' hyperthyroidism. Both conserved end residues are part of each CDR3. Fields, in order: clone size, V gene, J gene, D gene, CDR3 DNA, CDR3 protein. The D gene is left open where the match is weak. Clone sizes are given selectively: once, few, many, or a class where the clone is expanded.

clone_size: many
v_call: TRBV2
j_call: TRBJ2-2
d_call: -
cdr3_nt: TGTGCTACCAGAGGCGAAGGACTGCCGAACACCGGGGAGCTGTTTTTT
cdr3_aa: CATRGEGLPNTGELFF

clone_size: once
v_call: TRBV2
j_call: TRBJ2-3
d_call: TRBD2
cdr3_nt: TGTGCCAGCAGCTATCTAGCGGGGGTCAATACGCAGTATTTT
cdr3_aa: CASSYLAGVNTQYF

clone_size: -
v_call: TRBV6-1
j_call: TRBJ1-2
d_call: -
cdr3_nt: TGTGCCAGCGGAAAGACAAGAAACTATGGCTACACCTTC
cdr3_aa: CASGKTRNYGYTF

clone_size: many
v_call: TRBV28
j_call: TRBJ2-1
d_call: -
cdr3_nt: TGTGCCAGCAGTTTAGGGGCCTCCGGGGAAAATGAGCAGTTCTTC
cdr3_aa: CASSLGASGENEQFF

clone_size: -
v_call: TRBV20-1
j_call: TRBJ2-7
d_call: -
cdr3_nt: TGCAGTGCTAGAGGCCGCAGGGCTAACGAGCAGTACTTC
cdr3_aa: CSARGRRANEQYF

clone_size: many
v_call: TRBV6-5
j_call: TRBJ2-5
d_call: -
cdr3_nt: TGTGCCAGCAGTTACTCGATAGCGGATCAAGAGACCCAGTACTTC
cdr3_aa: CASSYSIADQETQYF

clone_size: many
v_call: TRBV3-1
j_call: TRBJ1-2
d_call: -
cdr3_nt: TGTGCCTCCTCCCCCCGGGCGCCCACCTATGGCTACACCTTC
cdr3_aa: CASSPRAPTYGYTF

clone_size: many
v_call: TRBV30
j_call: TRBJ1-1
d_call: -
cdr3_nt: TGTGCCTGGGCCAGGGAGGTCACTGAAGCTTTCTTT
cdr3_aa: CAWAREVTEAFF

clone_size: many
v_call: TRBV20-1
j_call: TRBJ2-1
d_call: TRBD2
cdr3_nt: TGCAGTGCTAGCGACAAAGATCGGACTAGCGGTTACTACAATGAGCAGTTCTTC
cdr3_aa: CSASDKDRTSGYYNEQFF

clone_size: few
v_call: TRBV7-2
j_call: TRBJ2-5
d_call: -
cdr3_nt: TGTGCCAGCAGCTTCGGGAAAGGGATTTTGCACCAAGAGACCCAGTACTTC
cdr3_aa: CASSFGKGILHQETQYF

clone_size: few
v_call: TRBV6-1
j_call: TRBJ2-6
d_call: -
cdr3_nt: TGTGCCAGCAGCCAGGCGGGTTCTGGGGCCAACGTCCTGACTTTC
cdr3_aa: CASSQAGSGANVLTF

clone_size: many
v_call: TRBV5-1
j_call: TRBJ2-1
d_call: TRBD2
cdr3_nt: TGCGCCAGCAGACTAACTAGCGGGAGGGTTGAGCAGTTCTTC
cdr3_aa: CASRLTSGRVEQFF

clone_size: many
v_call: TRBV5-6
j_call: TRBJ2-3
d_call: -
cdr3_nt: TGTGCCAGCAGCTTCCTCCCACCCTGGGGGAGCACAGATACGCAGTATTTT
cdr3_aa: CASSFLPPWGSTDTQYF

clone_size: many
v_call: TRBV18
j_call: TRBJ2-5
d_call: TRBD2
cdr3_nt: TGTGCCAGCTCACCGGGAGGGCGCGTGGAGACCCAGTACTTC
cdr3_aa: CASSPGGRVETQYF

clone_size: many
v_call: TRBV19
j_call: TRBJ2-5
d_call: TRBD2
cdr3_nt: TGTGCCAGTAGTATAGGAGCGGGGGCGAGGGTCCAAGAGACCCAGTACTTC
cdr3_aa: CASSIGAGARVQETQYF

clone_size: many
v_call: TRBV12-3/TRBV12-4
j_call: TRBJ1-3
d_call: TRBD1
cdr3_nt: TGTGCCAGCAGCAGTGACAGGGCACCTGGAAACACCATATATTTT
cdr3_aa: CASSSDRAPGNTIYF

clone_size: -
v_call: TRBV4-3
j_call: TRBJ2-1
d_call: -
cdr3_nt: TGCGCCAGCAGCCAGTCGACTAGAAGGTACAATGAGCAGTTCTTC
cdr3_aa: CASSQSTRRYNEQFF

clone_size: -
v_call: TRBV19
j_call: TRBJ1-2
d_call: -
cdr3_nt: TGTGCCAGTGGATCCCCCCTGATATATGGCACCTTC
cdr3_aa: CASGSPLIYGTF

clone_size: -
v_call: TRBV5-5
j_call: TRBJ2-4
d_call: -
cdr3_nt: TGTGCCAGCAGCCTCAAGCGGCAGTCCAAAAACATTCAGTACTTC
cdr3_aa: CASSLKRQSKNIQYF

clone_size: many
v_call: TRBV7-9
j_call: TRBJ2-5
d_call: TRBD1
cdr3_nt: TGTGCCACCCGGGACAGGGAGCAGGAGACCCAGTACTTC
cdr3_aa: CATRDREQETQYF

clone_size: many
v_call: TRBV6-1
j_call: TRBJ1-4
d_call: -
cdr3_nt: TGTGCCAGCGGACATAGGTCTGACGAAAAACTGTTTTTT
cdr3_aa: CASGHRSDEKLFF

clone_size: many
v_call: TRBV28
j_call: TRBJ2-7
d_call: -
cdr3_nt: TGTGCCAGCAGTTCGCAGGGGAAGTCCTACGAGCAGTACTTC
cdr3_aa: CASSSQGKSYEQYF

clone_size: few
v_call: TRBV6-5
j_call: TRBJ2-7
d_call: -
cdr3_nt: TGTGCCAGCAGTTACTCCGGGGGCGAGCAGTACTTC
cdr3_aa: CASSYSGGEQYF

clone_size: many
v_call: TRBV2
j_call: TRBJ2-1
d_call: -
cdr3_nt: TGTGCCAGCAGTGCGCAGGGGATCGATGAGCAGTTCTTC
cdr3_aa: CASSAQGIDEQFF

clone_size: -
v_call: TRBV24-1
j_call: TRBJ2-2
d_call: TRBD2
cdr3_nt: TGTGCCACCAGTGACGGACTAGCGGGATACACCGGGGAGCTGTTTTTT
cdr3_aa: CATSDGLAGYTGELFF

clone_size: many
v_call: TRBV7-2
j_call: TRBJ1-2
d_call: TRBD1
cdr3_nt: TGTGCCAGCAGCTTAGTGCGAACGGGACAGGGTAGCTATGGCTACACCTTC
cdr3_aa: CASSLVRTGQGSYGYTF

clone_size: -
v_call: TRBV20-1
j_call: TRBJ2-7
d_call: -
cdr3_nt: TGCAGTGCCACCCCCGAGTTCTACGAGCAGTACTTC
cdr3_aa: CSATPEFYEQYF